This T cell receptor beta chain was sequenced during a study of cytomegalovirus exposure and HLA in healthy donors. Study at large: When over 300 donors were genotyped, about 86% of them were found to fall in the Caucasian-associated ancestry cluster. Study-wide results and caveats: A later analysis by the authors found several of the most significant clusters apparently linked to common viral pathogens. Most TCR beta V segments were productive about 87% or about 30% of the time in an earlier analysis.

Remarks on this clone: The antigen is unknown.

The CDR3 runs to 15 residues. The trim removed 4 bases at V and 2 bases at J, leaving 8 bases unmatched. Looked up from germline, CDR1 is SGHNT and CDR2 is YYREEE (reference sequence). The PCR employed 60 Vbeta primers together with 13 Jbeta primers. Assay: immunoSEQ multiplex PCR; the TCRdb copy retains only in-frame clones and omits some. Among over 100,000 clones, approximately 58% were seen once, and the ten largest hold 2% to 2.5%. The chain links TRBV5-4 to TRBJ2-5; TRBD2 matches at 7 bases. Sequencing was performed on PBMCs. The clonotype originates from a woman in her thirties in good health and CMV-seronegative. DNA for the CDR3: TGTGCCAGCAGCCACCGTGGGGGGGGGCAAGAGACCCAGTACTTC. Amino acids: CASSHRGGGQETQYF.